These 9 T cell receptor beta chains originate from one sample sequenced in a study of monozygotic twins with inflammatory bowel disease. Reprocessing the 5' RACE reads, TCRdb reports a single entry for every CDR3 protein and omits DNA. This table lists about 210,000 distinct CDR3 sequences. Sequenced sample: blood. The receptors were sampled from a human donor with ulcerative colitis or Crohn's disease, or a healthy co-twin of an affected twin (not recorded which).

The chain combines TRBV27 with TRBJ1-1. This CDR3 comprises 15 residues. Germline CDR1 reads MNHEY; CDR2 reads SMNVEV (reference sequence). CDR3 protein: CASSTRGGKGTEAFF.

CDR3 sequence: CASSLLLEQYF. J is TRBJ2-7 and V is TRBV6-6. The germline V gene encodes CDR1 MNHNY and CDR2 SVGAGI (reference sequence). The CDR3 has 11 residues.

The CDR3 reads CSAVRGGNQPQHF. V gene TRBV20-1 combines with J gene TRBJ1-5; the TCRdb D gene call, TRBD1, has no DNA to confirm it. The CDR3 totals 13 residues. CDR1 is DFQATT and CDR2 is SNEGSKA in the germline V gene (reference sequence).

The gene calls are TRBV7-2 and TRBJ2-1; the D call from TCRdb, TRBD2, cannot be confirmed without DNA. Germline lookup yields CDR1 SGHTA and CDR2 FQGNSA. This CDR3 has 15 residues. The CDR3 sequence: CASSASGGAGNEQFF. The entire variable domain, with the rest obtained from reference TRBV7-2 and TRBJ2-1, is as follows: GAGVSQSPSNKVTEKGKDVELRCDPISGHTALYWYRQSLGQGLEFLIYFQGNSAPDKSGLPSDRFSAERTGGSVSTLTIQRTQQEDSAVYLCASSASGGAGNEQFFGPGTRLTVL.

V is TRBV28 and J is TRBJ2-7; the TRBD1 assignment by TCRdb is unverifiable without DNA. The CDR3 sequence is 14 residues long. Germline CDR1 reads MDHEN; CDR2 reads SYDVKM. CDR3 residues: CASSLGDRGDEQYF.

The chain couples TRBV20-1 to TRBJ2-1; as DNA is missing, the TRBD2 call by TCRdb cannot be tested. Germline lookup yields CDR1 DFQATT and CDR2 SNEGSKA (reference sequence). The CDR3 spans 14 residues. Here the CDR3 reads CSATTSGTYNEQFF.

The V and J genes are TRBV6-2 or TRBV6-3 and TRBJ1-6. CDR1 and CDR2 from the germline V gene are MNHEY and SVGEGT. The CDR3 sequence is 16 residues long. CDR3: CASSYSAGGGDSPLHF.

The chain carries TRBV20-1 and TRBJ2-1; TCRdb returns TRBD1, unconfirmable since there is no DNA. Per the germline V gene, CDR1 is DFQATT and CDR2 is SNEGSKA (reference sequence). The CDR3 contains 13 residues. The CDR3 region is CSAPGQGWDEQFF.

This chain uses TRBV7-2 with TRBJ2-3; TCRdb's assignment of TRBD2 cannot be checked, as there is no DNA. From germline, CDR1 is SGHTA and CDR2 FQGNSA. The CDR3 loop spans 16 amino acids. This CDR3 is CASSFRERDITDTQYF. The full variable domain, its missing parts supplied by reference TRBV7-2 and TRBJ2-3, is GAGVSQSPSNKVTEKGKDVELRCDPISGHTALYWYRQSLGQGLEFLIYFQGNSAPDKSGLPSDRFSAERTGGSVSTLTIQRTQQEDSAVYLCASSFRERDITDTQYFGPGTRLTVL.